Given below is one T cell receptor (beta chain) in context. This sample is part of a study of blood T cell repertoires in COVID-19. Study-wide background: Whether acute or convalescent, the COVID-19 samples came from the United States, Italy and Spain. T cells, B-cell-depleted T cells, or PBMCs provided the cDNA or gDNA that served as material.

This CDR3 region has 16 residues. Between the trimmed V and J ends, which lost 4 bases and 0 bases, there was a span of 15 bases. Germline V gene lookup returns CDR1 SGHNT and CDR2 YYREEE (reference sequence). Study processing details: The assay estimated nucleated cells by amplifying reference gene primers. Method: immunoSEQ multiplex PCR; TCRdb's copy keeps in-frame clones and lacks some. The V and J calls and the clone size are those of that table, but D and trimming were determined from the DNA. Here the sample spans over 75,000 clones, around 80% being singletons. V and J are TRBV5-4 and TRBJ2-3; perhaps TRBD2 as D (6 bases). Sequenced material: peripheral blood. The receptor was isolated from a man aged 50-60 years who had recovered from COVID-19. The CDR3 coding sequence is TGTGCCAGCAGCAGACGACTAGAAGCTAGCACAGATACGCAGTATTTT. As protein: CASSRRLEASTDTQYF.